This T cell receptor beta chain was found in a study of regulatory T cells in long-lasting Graves disease. Arm-PCR with iRepertoire HTBI primers amplified the CDR3 regions for these TCR beta libraries. TCRdb re-called the multiplex PCR reads through MiXCR, storing one row per CDR3 protein. The sample holds a few hundred thousand distinct CDR3 sequences; around 24% are singletons and the top ten take 26%. Time point in this sample: persistent/refractory GD, antithyroid drugs over 5 years with positive TRAb. Isolated PBMC RNA provided the starting material for the TCR library. As collected, the peripheral blood samples measured about 9.6 milliliters each and went into EDTA tubes. The study's findings and limits: No thyroid tissue was studied; the work used peripheral blood only. TRBV28, TRBJ1-2 and TRBJ2-5 emerged as the favored segments in persistent disease. Persistent Graves' patients showed a TCR diversity that was lower than that of newly diagnosed ones.

Of note for this clonotype: The antigen remains undetermined. This clone may be a read error of a much larger clone one base away.

The CDR3 runs 16 residues. V was pared by 3 bases and J by 6 bases, with 21 bases between. Germline CDR1 and CDR2: MNHEY and SVGAGI. This chain links TRBV6-5 with TRBJ2-7; D tentatively reads TRBD1 or TRBD2 (6 bases each). This clonotype was obtained from a female donor with Graves disease. The sequences come from peripheral blood mononuclear cells (PBMCs), collected when the disease was refractory, from a patient treated with antithyroid drugs. CDR3 coding DNA: TGTGCCAGCAGTTATTCCGGGAGAGGGGGTGGGTGCGAGCAGTACTTC. Protein: CASSYSGRGGGCEQYF.